Only one count was recorded for the clone carrying this T cell receptor beta chain. As yet, its antigen is unknown. This CDR3 has 12 amino acids. Germline V gene lookup returns CDR1 MDHEN and CDR2 SYDVKM. V dropped 7 bases and J dropped 4; count of bases not matched to a gene: 3. Clones were read by immunoSEQ multiplex PCR, and TCRdb kept only the in-frame ones, dropping some. The repertoire holds around 170,000 clones, with more than 75% as singletons. These data originate in a study of cytomegalovirus exposure and HLA in healthy donors. Study-wide results and caveats: Cytomegalovirus-associated TCR beta chains were listed, numbering more than 150. In vitro work confirmed that three CMV-associated chains recognize CMV antigens. For cytomegalovirus status, the classifier reportedly gave diagnoses with high specificity and sensitivity.

The origin of this receptor is a man aged 18 to 29 in good health and CMV-seronegative. This sequence joins TRBV28 and TRBJ2-7, with 8 bases matching TRBD1. Material: PBMCs. The CDR3 here is CASNDRGYEQYV. The CDR3 DNA is TGTGCCAGCAATGACAGGGGATACGAGCAGTACGTC.